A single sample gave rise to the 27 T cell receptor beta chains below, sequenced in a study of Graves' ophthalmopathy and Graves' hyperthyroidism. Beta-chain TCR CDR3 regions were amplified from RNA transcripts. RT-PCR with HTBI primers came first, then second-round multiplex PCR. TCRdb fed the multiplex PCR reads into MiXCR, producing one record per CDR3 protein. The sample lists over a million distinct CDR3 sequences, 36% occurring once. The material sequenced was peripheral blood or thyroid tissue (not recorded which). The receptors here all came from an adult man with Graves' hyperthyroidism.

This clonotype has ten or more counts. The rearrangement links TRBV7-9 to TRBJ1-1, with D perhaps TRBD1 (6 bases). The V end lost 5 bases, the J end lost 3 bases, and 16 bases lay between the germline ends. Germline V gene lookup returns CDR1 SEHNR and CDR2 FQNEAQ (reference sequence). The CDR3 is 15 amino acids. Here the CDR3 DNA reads TGTGCCAGCAGCGCACGAGGGGGGGCCCACACTGAAGCTTTCTTT. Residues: CASSARGGAHTEAFF.

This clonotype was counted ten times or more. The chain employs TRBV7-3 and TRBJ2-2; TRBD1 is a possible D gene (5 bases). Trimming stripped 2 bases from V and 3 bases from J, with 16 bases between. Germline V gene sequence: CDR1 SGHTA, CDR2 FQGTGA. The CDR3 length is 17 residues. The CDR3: CASSLLGALAYTGELFF. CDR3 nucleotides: TGTGCCAGCAGCTTACTTGGGGCCTTAGCCTACACCGGGGAGCTGTTTTTT.

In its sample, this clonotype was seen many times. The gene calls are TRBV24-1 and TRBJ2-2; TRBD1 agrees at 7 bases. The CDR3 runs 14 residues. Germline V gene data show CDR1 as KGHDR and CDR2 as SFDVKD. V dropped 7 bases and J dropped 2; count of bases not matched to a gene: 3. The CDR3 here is CATRGTANTGELFF. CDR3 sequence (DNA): TGTGCCACCAGAGGGACAGCTAACACCGGGGAGCTGTTTTTT.

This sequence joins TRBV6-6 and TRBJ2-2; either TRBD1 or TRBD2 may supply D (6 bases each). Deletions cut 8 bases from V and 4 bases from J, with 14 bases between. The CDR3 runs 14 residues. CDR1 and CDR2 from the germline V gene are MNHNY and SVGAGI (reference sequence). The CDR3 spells CASSFGGTTGELFF. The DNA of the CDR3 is TGTGCCAGCTCCTTCGGGGGCACCACCGGGGAGCTGTTTTTT.

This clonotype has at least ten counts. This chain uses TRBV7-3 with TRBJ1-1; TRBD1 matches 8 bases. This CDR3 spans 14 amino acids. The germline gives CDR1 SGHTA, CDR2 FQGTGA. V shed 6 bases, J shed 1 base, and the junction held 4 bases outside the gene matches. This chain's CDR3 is CASSTGTGNTEAFF. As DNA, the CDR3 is TGTGCCAGCAGTACGGGGACAGGGAACACTGAAGCTTTCTTT.

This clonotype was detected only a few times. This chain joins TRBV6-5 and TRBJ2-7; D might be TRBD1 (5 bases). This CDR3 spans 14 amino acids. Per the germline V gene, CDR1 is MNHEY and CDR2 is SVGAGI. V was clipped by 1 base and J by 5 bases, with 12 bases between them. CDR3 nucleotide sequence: TGTGCCAGCAGTTACTTGACAGATTTGAACGAGCAGTACTTC. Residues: CASSYLTDLNEQYF.

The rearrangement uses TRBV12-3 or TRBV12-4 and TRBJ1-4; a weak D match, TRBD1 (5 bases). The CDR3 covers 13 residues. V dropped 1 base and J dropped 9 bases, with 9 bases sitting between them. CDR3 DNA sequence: TGTGCCAGCAGTTTAGTGGGGGACCAAAAACTGTTTTTT. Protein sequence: CASSLVGDQKLFF.

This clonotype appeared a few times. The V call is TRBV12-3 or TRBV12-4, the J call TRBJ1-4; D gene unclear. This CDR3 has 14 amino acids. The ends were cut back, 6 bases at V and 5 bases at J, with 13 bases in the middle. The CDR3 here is CASSTTRVNEKLFF. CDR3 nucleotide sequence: TGTGCCAGCAGCACCACAAGGGTGAATGAAAAACTGTTTTTT.

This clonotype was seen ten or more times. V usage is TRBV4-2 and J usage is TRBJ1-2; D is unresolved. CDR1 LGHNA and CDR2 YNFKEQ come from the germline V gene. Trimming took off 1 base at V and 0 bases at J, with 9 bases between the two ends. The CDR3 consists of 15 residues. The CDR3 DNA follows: TGTGCCAGCAGCCAAGGGACTGAAGCTAACTATGGCTACACCTTC. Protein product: CASSQGTEANYGYTF.

The CDR3 coding sequence is TGCAGTGCTGAAAGAAGAACTGAAGCTTTCTTT. It translates to CSAERRTEAFF. The chain is built from TRBV20-1 and TRBJ1-1, with D unresolved. The CDR3 has 11 amino acids. Trimming removed 5 bases at V and 5 bases at J, with 9 bases between. Germline lookup yields CDR1 DFQATT and CDR2 SNEGSKA (reference sequence).

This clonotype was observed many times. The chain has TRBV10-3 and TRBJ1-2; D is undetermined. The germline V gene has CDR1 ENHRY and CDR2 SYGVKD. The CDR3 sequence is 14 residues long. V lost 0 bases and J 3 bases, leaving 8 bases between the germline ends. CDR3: CAISESGLDYGYTF. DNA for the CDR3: TGTGCCATCAGTGAGTCAGGGTTAGACTATGGCTACACCTTC.

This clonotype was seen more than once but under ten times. CDR3 region: CASSSQGQSNNEQYF. CDR3 sequence (DNA): TGTGCCAGTAGTTCGCAGGGGCAGAGTAACAACGAGCAGTACTTC. The V and J genes are TRBV19 and TRBJ2-7; D might be TRBD1 (6 bases). V lost 5 bases and J 5 bases, leaving 19 bases between the germline ends. Germline lookup yields CDR1 LNHDA and CDR2 SQIVND (reference sequence). The CDR3 contains 15 residues.

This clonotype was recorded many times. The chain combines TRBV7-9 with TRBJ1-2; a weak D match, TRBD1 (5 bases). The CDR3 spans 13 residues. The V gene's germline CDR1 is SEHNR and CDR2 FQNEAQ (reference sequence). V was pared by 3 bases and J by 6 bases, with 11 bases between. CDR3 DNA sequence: TGTGCCAGCAGCTTGGGCAGGGCCCATGGCTACACCTTC. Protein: CASSLGRAHGYTF.

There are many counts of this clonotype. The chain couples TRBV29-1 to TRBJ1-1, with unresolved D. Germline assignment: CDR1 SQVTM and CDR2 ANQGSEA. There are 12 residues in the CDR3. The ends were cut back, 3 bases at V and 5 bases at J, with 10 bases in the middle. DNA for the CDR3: TGCAGCGTTGACCTAGCGAAGACTGAAGCTTTCTTT. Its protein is CSVDLAKTEAFF.

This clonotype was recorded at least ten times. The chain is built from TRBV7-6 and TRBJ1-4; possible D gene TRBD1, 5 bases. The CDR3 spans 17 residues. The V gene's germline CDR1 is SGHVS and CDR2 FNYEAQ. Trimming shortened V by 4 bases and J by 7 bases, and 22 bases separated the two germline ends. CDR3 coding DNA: TGTGCCAGCAGCTCACAGAAGCCAGGGCTTCGGGGTGAAAAACTGTTTTTT. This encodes CASSSQKPGLRGEKLFF.

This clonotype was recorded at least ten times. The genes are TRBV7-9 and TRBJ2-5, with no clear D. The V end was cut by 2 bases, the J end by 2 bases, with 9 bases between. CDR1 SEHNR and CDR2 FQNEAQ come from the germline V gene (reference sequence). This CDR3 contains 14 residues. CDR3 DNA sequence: TGTGCCAGCAGCTTATCGTTCCCGCAAGAGACCCAGTACTTC. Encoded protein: CASSLSFPQETQYF.

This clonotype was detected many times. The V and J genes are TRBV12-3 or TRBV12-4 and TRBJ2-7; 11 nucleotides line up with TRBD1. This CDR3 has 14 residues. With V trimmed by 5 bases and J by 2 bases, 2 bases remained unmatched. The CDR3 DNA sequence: TGTGCCAGCAGTGCGGACAGGGGGCCCTACGAGCAGTACTTC. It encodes CASSADRGPYEQYF.

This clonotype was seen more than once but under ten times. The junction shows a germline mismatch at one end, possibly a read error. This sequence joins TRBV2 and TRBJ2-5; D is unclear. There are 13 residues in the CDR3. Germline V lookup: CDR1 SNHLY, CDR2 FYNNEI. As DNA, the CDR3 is TGTGCCAGCAGACTCAGGAACCAAGAGACCCAGTGCTTC. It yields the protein CASRLRNQETQCF.

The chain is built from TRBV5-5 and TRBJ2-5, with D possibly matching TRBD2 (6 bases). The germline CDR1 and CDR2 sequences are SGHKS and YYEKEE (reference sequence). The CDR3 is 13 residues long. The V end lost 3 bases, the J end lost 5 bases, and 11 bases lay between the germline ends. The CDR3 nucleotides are TGTGCCAGCAGCTCTAGCGTTCGGGAGACCCAGTACTTC. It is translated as CASSSSVRETQYF.

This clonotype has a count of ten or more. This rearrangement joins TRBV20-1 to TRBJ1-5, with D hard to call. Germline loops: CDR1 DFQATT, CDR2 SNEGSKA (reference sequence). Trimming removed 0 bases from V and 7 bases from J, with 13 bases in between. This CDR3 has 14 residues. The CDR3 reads CSARDKGRYQPQHF. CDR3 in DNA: TGCAGTGCTAGAGATAAAGGGAGATACCAGCCCCAGCATTTT.

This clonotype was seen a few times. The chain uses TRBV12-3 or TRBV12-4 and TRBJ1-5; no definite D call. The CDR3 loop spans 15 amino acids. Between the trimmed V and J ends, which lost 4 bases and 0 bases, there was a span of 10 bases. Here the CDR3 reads CASSYGPYSNQPQHF. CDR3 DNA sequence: TGTGCCAGCAGTTACGGGCCATATAGCAATCAGCCCCAGCATTTT.

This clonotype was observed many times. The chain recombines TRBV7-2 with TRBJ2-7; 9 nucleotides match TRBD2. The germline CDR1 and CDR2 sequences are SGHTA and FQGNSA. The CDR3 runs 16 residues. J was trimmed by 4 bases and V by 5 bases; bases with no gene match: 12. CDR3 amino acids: CASSGKTSGFPYEQYF. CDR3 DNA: TGTGCCAGCAGCGGAAAGACTAGCGGTTTCCCGTACGAGCAGTACTTC.

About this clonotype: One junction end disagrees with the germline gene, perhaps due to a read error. The CDR3 nucleotides are TGTGCCAGCAGTACGACAGTCTATCAGCCCCAGCATTTT. It encodes CASSTTVYQPQHF. The rearrangement joins TRBV24-1 to TRBJ1-5; a possible D gene is TRBD1 (5 bases). Germline V CDR1 and CDR2: KGHDR, SFDVKD. CDR3 length equals 13 residues.

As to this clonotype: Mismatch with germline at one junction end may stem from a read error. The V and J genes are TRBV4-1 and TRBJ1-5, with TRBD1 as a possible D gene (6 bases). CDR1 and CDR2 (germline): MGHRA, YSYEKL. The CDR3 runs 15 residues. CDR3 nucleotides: TGCCCCAGCAGCCAAAGGGACAATAGCAATCAGCCCCAGCATTTT. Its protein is CPSSQRDNSNQPQHF.

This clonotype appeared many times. CDR3 DNA sequence: TGCAGTGCCAAGGACAGAGCTCTGAACAATCAGCCCCAGCATTTT. Translated, it gives CSAKDRALNNQPQHF. The J gene is TRBJ1-5, the V gene TRBV20-1, with a tentative D call TRBD1 (6 bases). Trimming removed 6 bases at V and 3 bases at J, with 18 bases between. Germline V gene lookup returns CDR1 DFQATT and CDR2 SNEGSKA (reference sequence). This CDR3 spans 15 amino acids.

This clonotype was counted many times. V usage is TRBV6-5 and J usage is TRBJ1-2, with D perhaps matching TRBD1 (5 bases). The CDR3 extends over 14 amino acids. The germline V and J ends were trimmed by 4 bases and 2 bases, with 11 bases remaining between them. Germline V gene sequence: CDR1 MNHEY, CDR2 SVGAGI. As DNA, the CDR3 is TGTGCCAGCAGTTTGGGACTCGTGAACTATGGCTACACCTTC. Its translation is CASSLGLVNYGYTF.

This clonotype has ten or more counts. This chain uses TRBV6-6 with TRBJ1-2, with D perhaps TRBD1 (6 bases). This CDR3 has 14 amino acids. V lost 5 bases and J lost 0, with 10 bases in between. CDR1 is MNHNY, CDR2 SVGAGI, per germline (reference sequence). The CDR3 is CASSDGQTNYGYTF. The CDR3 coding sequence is TGTGCCAGCAGTGACGGACAGACTAACTATGGCTACACCTTC.